The next 11 T cell receptor beta chains were all read from a single sample in a study of cytomegalovirus exposure and HLA in healthy donors. Researchers ran the PCR with 60 Vbeta and 13 Jbeta primers. TCRdb's copy holds only in-frame clones and misses some; the assay was immunoSEQ multiplex PCR. The repertoire consists of about 130,000 clones, with around three quarters occurring once and the leading ten covering about 3.5%. Sequenced material: PBMCs. All receptors come from a man between 40 and 49 years old in good health and CMV-seronegative.

This chain uses TRBV27 with TRBJ1-2; D possibly corresponds to TRBD1 (6 bases). This CDR3 contains 15 residues. Germline lookup yields CDR1 MNHEY and CDR2 SMNVEV (reference sequence). Trimming stripped 10 bases from V and 4 bases from J, with 22 bases between. The CDR3 protein is CAIDDWTDHLYGYTF. CDR3 DNA sequence: TGTGCCATCGACGACTGGACAGACCACCTCTATGGCTACACCTTC.

This clone was counted once. The rearrangement uses TRBV7-3 and TRBJ2-1, with D possibly TRBD1 on 5 matching bases. The length of the CDR3 is 14 residues. V was cut by 4 bases and J by 6 bases, with 13 bases left in between. CDR1 is SGHTA, CDR2 FQGTGA, per germline. The CDR3 region is CASSWGSFSNEQFF. CDR3 bases: TGTGCCAGCAGCTGGGGCTCGTTTTCCAATGAGCAGTTCTTC.

In this sample, this clone turned up once. This chain connects TRBV2 to TRBJ1-6; 8 bases align to TRBD1. CDR3 length: 13 residues. Germline V gene lookup returns CDR1 SNHLY and CDR2 FYNNEI. V was clipped by 8 bases and J by 10 bases; unmatched bases: 7. This CDR3 reads CASAGQGPSPLHF. DNA of the CDR3: TGTGCCAGCGCCGGACAGGGACCGTCACCCCTCCACTTT. The full variable domain, completed using reference TRBV2 and TRBJ1-6, is EPEVTQTPSHQVTQMGQEVILRCVPISNHLYFYWYRQILGQKVEFLVSFYNNEISEKSEIFDDQFSVERPDGSNFTLKIRSTKLEDSAMYFCASAGQGPSPLHFGNGTRLTVT.

The chain is built from TRBV2 and TRBJ2-2, with a tentative D call TRBD2 (6 bases). Trimming stripped 6 bases from V and 0 bases from J, with 11 bases between. The CDR3 runs to 15 residues. Germline CDR1 reads SNHLY; CDR2 reads FYNNEI. The CDR3 sequence is CASSTRGTNTGELFF. The CDR3 coding sequence is TGTGCCAGCAGCACGCGGGGAACGAACACCGGGGAGCTGTTTTTT.

J is TRBJ2-7 and V is TRBV7-3, with TRBD1 identical over 8 bases. Germline V lookup: CDR1 SGHTA, CDR2 FQGTGA. Trimming cost V 5 bases and J 7 bases; bases outside gene matches: 7. CDR3 length: 13 residues. CDR3 coding DNA: TGTGCCAGCAGCCTCGGGACAGGCCAAGAGCAGTACTTC. Protein sequence: CASSLGTGQEQYF.

V gene TRBV27 combines with J gene TRBJ1-6, with a tentative D call TRBD1 (5 bases). The germline V gene has CDR1 MNHEY and CDR2 SMNVEV (reference sequence). V dropped 6 bases and J dropped 10 bases, with 13 bases sitting between them. The CDR3 consists of 13 residues. DNA for the CDR3: TGTGCCAGCAGCTCCAATTCAGGGTCACCCCTCCACTTT. It is translated as CASSSNSGSPLHF.

CDR3 sequence reads: CASSLFQGGNSPLHF. CDR3 sequence (DNA): TGCGCCAGCAGCTTATTCCAGGGAGGTAATTCACCCCTCCACTTT. The chain combines TRBV5-1 with TRBJ1-6, with D possibly matching TRBD1 (5 bases). V lost 2 bases, J lost 6 bases, and 12 bases lay in between. CDR1 SGHRS and CDR2 YFSETQ come from the germline V gene. The CDR3 covers 15 residues. The variable domain in full, with the rest retrieved from reference TRBV5-1 and TRBJ1-6, is KAGVTQTPRYLIKTRGQQVTLSCSPISGHRSVSWYQQTPGQGLQFLFEYFSETQRNKGNFPGRFSGRQFSNSRSEMNVSTLELGDSALYLCASSLFQGGNSPLHFGNGTRLTVT.

The DNA of the CDR3 is TGTGCCAGTAGTAGAGGACAGGGCGGACAGCCCCAGCATTTT. This translates into CASSRGQGGQPQHF. The V and J genes are TRBV19 and TRBJ1-5, with 8 bases matching TRBD1. There are 14 residues in the CDR3. The J segment lost 7 bases and the V segment lost 4 bases, leaving 6 bases of the junction unmatched. Germline values: CDR1 LNHDA, CDR2 SQIVND (reference sequence).

The chain links TRBV27 to TRBJ1-2; D is possibly TRBD1 (6 bases). The CDR3 extends over 16 amino acids. In germline, CDR1 is MNHEY, CDR2 SMNVEV (reference sequence). V was clipped by 7 bases and J by 7 bases, with 25 bases between them. The CDR3 loop reads CASTPIGFGGAGGYTF. The CDR3, as DNA: TGTGCCAGCACCCCGATTGGATTTGGGGGGGCGGGTGGCTACACCTTC.

This chain joins TRBV29-1 and TRBJ1-1; a weak D match, TRBD1 (6 bases). CDR3 length: 11 amino acids. In germline, CDR1 is SQVTM, CDR2 ANQGSEA. The CDR3 nucleotides are TGCGTAAGCGGGGGCGCGACTGAAGCTTTCTTT. Translating gives CVSGGATEAFF. The variable domain in full, completed from reference TRBV29-1 and TRBJ1-1, reads SAVISQKPSRDICQRGTSLTIQCQVDSQVTMMFWYRQQPGQSLTLIATANQGSEATYESGFVIDKFPISRPNLTFSTLTVSNMSPEDSSIYLCVSGGATEAFFGQGTRLTVV.

The V call is TRBV6-6, the J call TRBJ1-5; no reliable D call. The V end was cut by 6 bases, the J end by 5 bases, with 11 bases between. The CDR3 runs to 13 residues. Looked up from germline, CDR1 is MNHNY and CDR2 is SVGAGI (reference sequence). The CDR3 bases are TGTGCCAGCAGCCCCGACTTGTATCAGCCCCAGCATTTT. Residues: CASSPDLYQPQHF.